These 10 T cell receptor beta chains were all obtained from the same sample, sequenced in a study of CD8 T cells in Susac syndrome. RNA was extracted with the RNeasy kit, and a quantity of about 0.45 to 1 ug was reverse transcribed using random hexamers. One entry per CDR3 protein, called by TCRdb with MiXCR from the immunoSEQ multiplex PCR reads. The sample lists just over 300,000 distinct CDR3 sequences, around 92% seen once, with 0.06% to 0.075% in the top ten. The source material was CD4+ T cells from PBMCs. These receptors were taken from a human donor with multiple sclerosis.

This chain joins TRBV3-1 and TRBJ2-3, with a weak D call TRBD2 (5 bases). Germline V lookup: CDR1 LGHDT, CDR2 YNNKEL (reference sequence). V was cut by 1 base and J by 2 bases, with 10 bases left in between. The CDR3 is made up of 15 amino acids. CDR3 DNA: TGTGCCAGCAGCCAAGCCGGACTGGACACAGATACGCAGTATTTT. This gives the protein CASSQAGLDTDTQYF.

V usage is TRBV20-1 and J usage is TRBJ2-3, with 8 bases fitting TRBD2. V lost 1 base, J lost 4 bases, and 7 bases stayed unmatched. CDR3 size: 15 residues. CDR1 and CDR2 (germline): DFQATT, SNEGSKA (reference sequence). The CDR3 region has the DNA TGCAGTGCTAGAGGGAGGAGCGGGAGCTCAGATACGCAGTATTTT. Protein product: CSARGRSGSSDTQYF.

V and J are TRBV6-4 and TRBJ2-4; TRBD2 might be the D (6 bases). CDR3 size: 17 residues. The V end was cut by 2 bases, the J end by 5 bases, with 19 bases between. CDR1 and CDR2 from the germline V gene are MRHNA and SNTAGT. CDR3 bases: TGTGCCAGCAGTGACCCGCGGGACGGAGGGATAGAAAACATTCAGTACTTC. Protein sequence: CASSDPRDGGIENIQYF.

The chain has TRBV27 and TRBJ1-5, with D possibly being TRBD1 (5 bases). The CDR3 extends over 14 amino acids. With 8 bases removed from V and 3 bases from J, the gap between germline ends came to 14 bases. Germline loops: CDR1 MNHEY, CDR2 SMNVEV (reference sequence). The CDR3, as DNA: TGTGCCAGCCGCCTGGGGGGTGTCAATCAGCCCCAGCATTTT. Translating gives CASRLGGVNQPQHF.

This rearrangement joins TRBV12-3 or TRBV12-4 to TRBJ2-7, with TRBD1 matching over 8 bases. The CDR3 contains 14 residues. J was trimmed by 2 bases and V by 4 bases; bases with no gene match: 4. The CDR3 sequence is CASSSDRETYEQYF. CDR3 DNA: TGTGCCAGCAGTTCGGACAGGGAGACCTACGAGCAGTACTTC.

V and J are TRBV2 and TRBJ1-4, with unresolved D. Germline V gene data show CDR1 as SNHLY and CDR2 as FYNNEI. There are 13 residues in the CDR3. V shed 0 bases and J shed 14 bases, with 13 bases lying between them. The CDR3 is CASSEAGRGRLFF. The CDR3 coding sequence is TGTGCCAGCAGTGAAGCGGGCCGGGGAAGGCTGTTTTTT.

To note about this clonotype: Compared with germline, one end of the junction differs, possibly owing to a read error. V usage is TRBV29-1 and J usage is TRBJ1-2; the D is unclear. From germline, CDR1 is SQVTM and CDR2 ANQGSEA. This CDR3 spans 10 amino acids. The CDR3 protein is CSAWEVGSTF. The CDR3 region has the DNA TGCAGCGCCTGGGAGGTGGGCTCCACCTTC.

This sequence joins TRBV7-9 and TRBJ2-6, with 8 bases that match TRBD1. Germline V CDR1 and CDR2: SEHNR, FQNEAQ (reference sequence). The ends lost 5 bases at V and 0 bases at J; junction bases unmatched: 12. This CDR3 comprises 19 residues. The CDR3 DNA follows: TGTGCCAGCAGCCAACTACCGGGACAGGCCTCCTCTGGGGCCAACGTCCTGACTTTC. Protein: CASSQLPGQASSGANVLTF.

V usage is TRBV7-2 and J usage is TRBJ2-3; unclear D gene. Trimming left V 2 bases short and J 6 bases short, with 15 bases between. The CDR3 is made up of 15 amino acids. Germline V gives CDR1 SGHTA, CDR2 FQGNSA. CDR3 bases: TGTGCCAGCAGCTTACCAGCCTCTCAGGTGGATACGCAGTATTTT. It specifies CASSLPASQVDTQYF.

The rearrangement uses TRBV6-5 and TRBJ2-7; a weak D match, TRBD1 (6 bases). This CDR3 region has 14 residues. In germline, CDR1 is MNHEY, CDR2 SVGAGI. V lost 2 bases and J lost 3, with 11 bases in between. The CDR3 bases are TGTGCCAGCAGTTACGGCAGGGGAAACTACGAGCAGTACTTC. This encodes CASSYGRGNYEQYF.